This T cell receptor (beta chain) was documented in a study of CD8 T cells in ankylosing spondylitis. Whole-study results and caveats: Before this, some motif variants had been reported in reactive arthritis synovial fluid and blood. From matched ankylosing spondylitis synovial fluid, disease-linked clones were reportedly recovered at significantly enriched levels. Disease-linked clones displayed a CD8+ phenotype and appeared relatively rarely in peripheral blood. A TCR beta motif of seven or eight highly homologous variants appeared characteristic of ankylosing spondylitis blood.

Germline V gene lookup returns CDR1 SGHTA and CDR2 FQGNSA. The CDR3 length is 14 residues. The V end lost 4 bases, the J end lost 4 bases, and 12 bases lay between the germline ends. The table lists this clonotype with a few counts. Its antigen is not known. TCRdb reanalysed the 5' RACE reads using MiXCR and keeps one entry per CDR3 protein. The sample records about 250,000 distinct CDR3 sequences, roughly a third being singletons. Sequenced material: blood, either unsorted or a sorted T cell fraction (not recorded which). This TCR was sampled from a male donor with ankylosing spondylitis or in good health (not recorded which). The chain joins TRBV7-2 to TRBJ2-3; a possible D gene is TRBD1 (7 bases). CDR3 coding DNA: TGTGCCAGCAGCTCCGCAGGGGGGCCAGATACGCAGTATTTT. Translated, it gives CASSSAGGPDTQYF. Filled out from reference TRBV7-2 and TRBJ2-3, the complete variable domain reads GAGVSQSPSNKVTEKGKDVELRCDPISGHTALYWYRQSLGQGLEFLIYFQGNSAPDKSGLPSDRFSAERTGGSVSTLTIQRTQQEDSAVYLCASSSAGGPDTQYFGPGTRLTVL.